Below, one T cell receptor beta chain is given with its context. This clonotype has a count of ten or more. Its target antigen remains unknown. Base-call qualities are not available, and no considerably larger clone is one nucleotide away. This entry belongs to a study of response to subunit inactivated influenza vaccine (dated by TCRdb to 2016 to 2019). Background for the entire study: Deep quantitative profiling of the T cell receptor repertoire was used in the study to follow responses to a trivalent subunit inactivated influenza vaccine. The study at large found these results: It was suggested by the authors that each seasonal influenza vaccination may recruit only a limited number of new T cells.

V sheds 4 bases and J sheds 2 bases, leaving 7 bases between their ends. CDR1 SGHRS and CDR2 YFSETQ were looked up in the germline V gene. The CDR3 numbers 13 residues from cysteine through phenylalanine. Just the 39-base CDR3 DNA is kept, in frame starting at base 1. Libraries were prepared through RT-PCR. Sequencing instrument: Illumina HiSeq 2500. The raw public reads went through TCRdb reprocessing: fastp at Q25, MiXCR clone calling, in-frame beta chains kept. Every distinct CDR3 protein forms one entry, paired with its most common genes and DNA. The sample table shows more than 600,000 distinct CDR3 sequences, and roughly 18% are seen once. 11% of the sample is taken by the ten largest.

The sequencing here drew on PBMCs from blood, taken roughly 5 days after vaccination. The TCR was taken from a man aged 50-60 years who received an inactivated influenza vaccine. Donor details come from another sample of the same person, matched by shared clones. Recombination joined TRBV5-1 with TRBJ1-5; the D gene cannot be resolved reliably. The CDR3 in this case is CASSRRGNQPQHF. The DNA sequence is as follows: TGCGCCAGCAGCCGTCGAGGCAATCAGCCCCAGCATTTT.